This record concerns one T cell receptor (beta chain) sequence. Its target is not known. These data originate in a study of T cell responses to AZD1222 COVID-19 vaccine. General observations from the study: Within unmutated variant regions lay the reported targets of nearly half of spike-specific TCRs. Spike-specific TCR breadth and depth grew following two AZD1222 doses. Among those given AZD1222, only six were seropositive at baseline. The donors showed a predominance of white British ancestry and of females, with possible underestimation of clonal diversity.

V was clipped by 6 bases and J by 4 bases; unmatched bases: 9. This CDR3 has 15 residues. The V gene's germline CDR1 is MNHEY and CDR2 SVGAGI. Profiling relied on immunoSEQ multiplex PCR, and the TCRdb table lists in-frame clones only, not all of them. The sample includes some 95,000 clones, nearly 90% of them seen just once. This clonotype originated in an adult in good health. The chain carries TRBV6-5 and TRBJ2-1, with 7 nucleotides matching TRBD1. Specimen: peripheral blood, collected on day 0 of MenACWY control vaccination. CDR3 nucleotides: TGTGCCAGCAGGGACCGGGACAGCCTATACAATGAGCAGTTCTTC. It codes for CASRDRDSLYNEQFF.